The T cell receptor beta chain described here comes from a study of T cells in localized non-small cell lung cancer. Details on this clone: What it binds is not known.

Some clones are missing from TCRdb's copy, which holds only in-frame ones; the method was immunoSEQ multiplex PCR. The sample has roughly 40,000 clones; 85% to 90% are singletons. Overall study results and limits: Longer overall survival accompanied higher blood T cell density.

Trimming pared 5 bases from V and 8 bases from J, leaving 14 bases between. This CDR3 comprises 13 residues. CDR1 is SGHDT and CDR2 is YYEEEE in the germline V gene. The gene calls are TRBV5-6 and TRBJ2-1; perhaps D is TRBD1 or TRBD2 (6 bases each). Sequencing used peripheral blood, obtained before any cancer treatment. The TCR originated in a man aged 18 to 50 with stage I lung adenocarcinoma. CDR3 loop: CASSNVGGYEQFF. CDR3 DNA sequence: TGTGCCAGCAGTAATGTGGGGGGCTATGAGCAGTTCTTC.